Listed below are T cell receptor beta chains from one sample, sequenced in a study of early stage breast cancer tumors. Profiling relied on immunoSEQ multiplex PCR, and the TCRdb table lists in-frame clones only, not all of them. The repertoire holds some 72,000 clones, with more than 65% as singletons. The sequenced material came from blood. The receptor source for this set is a person in their sixties or seventies with breast cancer. Both conserved end residues are part of each CDR3. The D gene is left open where the match is weak. Clone size is stated in some rows and not others, as once, few, many or a class when expanded.

V gene: TRBV27
D gene: TRBD1
clone size: -
J gene: TRBJ2-3
CDR3 DNA: TGTGCCAGCAGTCCCCTGACAGGGGGGTCAGATACGCAGTATTTT
CDR3 protein: CASSPLTGGSDTQYF

V gene: TRBV4-1
D gene: -
clone size: -
J gene: TRBJ1-1
CDR3 DNA: TGCGCCAGCAGCCAAGGACCGACGGGGACTGAAGCTTTCTTT
CDR3 protein: CASSQGPTGTEAFF

V gene: TRBV28
D gene: TRBD1
clone size: -
J gene: TRBJ1-1
CDR3 DNA: TGTGCCAGCAGTACCCCGGGACAGCTTAACACTGAAGCTTTCTTT
CDR3 protein: CASSTPGQLNTEAFF

V gene: TRBV27
D gene: -
clone size: -
J gene: TRBJ2-5
CDR3 DNA: TGTGCCAGCAGTCCGAGGATCCGAGGGACCCAGTACTTC
CDR3 protein: CASSPRIRGTQYF

V gene: TRBV9
D gene: -
clone size: -
J gene: TRBJ2-3
CDR3 DNA: TGTGCCAGCAGCGTAGAGGGCTCGGGTTTTGGTACGCAGTATTTT
CDR3 protein: CASSVEGSGFGTQYF

V gene: TRBV6-5
D gene: -
clone size: -
J gene: TRBJ1-1
CDR3 DNA: TGTGCCAGCAGTGTAGGCCTTGTGGACACTGAAGCTTTCTTT
CDR3 protein: CASSVGLVDTEAFF

V gene: TRBV7-8
D gene: TRBD1
clone size: once
J gene: TRBJ2-7
CDR3 DNA: TGTGCCAGCAGCGCCACAGGGGCGACCTACGAGCAGTACTTC
CDR3 protein: CASSATGATYEQYF

V gene: TRBV7-9
D gene: -
clone size: -
J gene: TRBJ2-3
CDR3 DNA: TGTGCCAGCAGCCGAATGGGGCAGGGGCCCACAGATACGCAGTATTTT
CDR3 protein: CASSRMGQGPTDTQYF

V gene: TRBV9
D gene: -
clone size: -
J gene: TRBJ2-3
CDR3 DNA: TGTGCCAGCAGCCCTAGCCAGGCTAGCACAGATACGCAGTATTTT
CDR3 protein: CASSPSQASTDTQYF

V gene: TRBV2
D gene: TRBD1
clone size: -
J gene: TRBJ1-4
CDR3 DNA: TGTGCCAGCAGTGAACGGTCTGGGACAGGGTCCCTGGGACTGTTTTTT
CDR3 protein: CASSERSGTGSLGLFF

V gene: TRBV10-3
D gene: -
clone size: -
J gene: TRBJ2-3
CDR3 DNA: TGTGCCATCAGTGAGTCGGGCCCCCGGGGTACGCAGTATTTT
CDR3 protein: CAISESGPRGTQYF

V gene: TRBV30
D gene: -
clone size: -
J gene: TRBJ1-5
CDR3 DNA: TGTGCCTGGAGTAATAAAGGGGATCAGCCCCAGCATTTT
CDR3 protein: CAWSNKGDQPQHF

V gene: TRBV10-2
D gene: -
clone size: -
J gene: TRBJ2-5
CDR3 DNA: TGCGCCAGCAGAATGACAGGACAAGAGACCCAGTACTTC
CDR3 protein: CASRMTGQETQYF

V gene: TRBV30
D gene: -
clone size: -
J gene: TRBJ1-1
CDR3 DNA: TGTGCCTGGAGTCCCGGGTGGGACACTGAAGCTTTCTTT
CDR3 protein: CAWSPGWDTEAFF

V gene: TRBV5-1
D gene: -
clone size: -
J gene: TRBJ2-2
CDR3 DNA: TGCGCCAGCAGCTCCGGGACTTCCAACACCGGGGAGCTGTTTTTT
CDR3 protein: CASSSGTSNTGELFF

V gene: TRBV7-9
D gene: TRBD1
clone size: -
J gene: TRBJ2-6
CDR3 DNA: TGTGCCAGCAGCTTCACCGGGACAGCTGGGGCCAACGTCCTGACTTTC
CDR3 protein: CASSFTGTAGANVLTF

V gene: TRBV7-9
D gene: -
clone size: few
J gene: TRBJ1-5
CDR3 DNA: TGTGCCAGCAGCTTAGCGGATCAGCCCCAGCATTTT
CDR3 protein: CASSLADQPQHF

V gene: TRBV7-2
D gene: TRBD2
clone size: once
J gene: TRBJ2-2
CDR3 DNA: TGTGCCAGCTCCCGGACTAGCCTCGCCGGGGAGCTGTTTTTT
CDR3 protein: CASSRTSLAGELFF

V gene: TRBV11-3
D gene: TRBD2
clone size: -
J gene: TRBJ2-5
CDR3 DNA: TGTGCCAGCAGCCCCGGGACTAGCGGGACAGGCCAAGAGACCCAGTACTTC
CDR3 protein: CASSPGTSGTGQETQYF

V gene: TRBV7-2
D gene: -
clone size: few
J gene: TRBJ2-5
CDR3 DNA: TGTGCCAGCAGCTTAGCGCCGGAGACCCAGTACTTC
CDR3 protein: CASSLAPETQYF

V gene: TRBV4-1
D gene: TRBD1
clone size: -
J gene: TRBJ2-1
CDR3 DNA: TGCGCCAGCAGCCAAGGGGGGCGGGACAGGCTCTTCTTC
CDR3 protein: CASSQGGRDRLFF

V gene: TRBV11-2
D gene: -
clone size: -
J gene: TRBJ2-2
CDR3 DNA: TGTGCCAGCAGCTCGCCTTTGGGGGAGCTGTTTTTT
CDR3 protein: CASSSPLGELFF

V gene: TRBV28
D gene: -
clone size: -
J gene: TRBJ1-4
CDR3 DNA: TGTGCCAGCAGTCCCGAGGGGGGGACCCTGGAGTTTGAAAAACTGTTTTTT
CDR3 protein: CASSPEGGTLEFEKLFF

V gene: TRBV4-2
D gene: TRBD2
clone size: -
J gene: TRBJ2-1
CDR3 DNA: TGTGCCAGCAGCCAAGTGGGGGCCACACTAGCGGGAGGTAACAATGAGCAGTTCTTC
CDR3 protein: CASSQVGATLAGGNNEQFF

V gene: TRBV9
D gene: TRBD1
clone size: -
J gene: TRBJ2-7
CDR3 DNA: TGTGCCAGCAGCCTCGATCCCGGGACAGGGCGCGAGCAGTACTTC
CDR3 protein: CASSLDPGTGREQYF

V gene: TRBV5-1
D gene: TRBD1
clone size: -
J gene: TRBJ2-1
CDR3 DNA: TGCGCCAGCAGCTTGTGGACAGGGGTGAGTGAGCAGTTCTTC
CDR3 protein: CASSLWTGVSEQFF

V gene: TRBV20-1
D gene: TRBD2
clone size: -
J gene: TRBJ2-3
CDR3 DNA: TGCAGTGCCCTTCGGACTAGAGATAAGTATTTT
CDR3 protein: CSALRTRDKYF

V gene: TRBV10-3
D gene: -
clone size: few
J gene: TRBJ2-7
CDR3 DNA: TGTGCCACTACGGACAGATCCTACGAGCAGTACTTC
CDR3 protein: CATTDRSYEQYF

V gene: TRBV27
D gene: TRBD1
clone size: -
J gene: TRBJ2-1
CDR3 DNA: TGTGCCAGCAGTAGAGGGACAGGGAGCCTGGGCTACAATGAGCAGTTCTTC
CDR3 protein: CASSRGTGSLGYNEQFF

V gene: TRBV7-2
D gene: -
clone size: -
J gene: TRBJ2-7
CDR3 DNA: TGTGCCAGCAGCTTTCGGACAGCTTCCTACGAGCAGTACTTC
CDR3 protein: CASSFRTASYEQYF

V gene: TRBV6-6
D gene: -
clone size: -
J gene: TRBJ2-2
CDR3 DNA: TGTGCCAGCAGTCACCTCGAGGGGAGCACCGGGGAGCTGTTTTTT
CDR3 protein: CASSHLEGSTGELFF

V gene: TRBV7-8
D gene: -
clone size: -
J gene: TRBJ2-2
CDR3 DNA: TGTGCCAGCAGCGCTCGGTCGAAGCTCACCGGGGAGCTGTTTTTT
CDR3 protein: CASSARSKLTGELFF

V gene: TRBV7-9
D gene: TRBD1
clone size: -
J gene: TRBJ1-5
CDR3 DNA: TGTGCCAGCAGCTTAGGCGGGACAGGCCCTCGAGAAAGCAATCAGCCCCAGCATTTT
CDR3 protein: CASSLGGTGPRESNQPQHF

V gene: TRBV6-5
D gene: -
clone size: -
J gene: TRBJ2-7
CDR3 DNA: TGTGCCAGCAGTTACTCGGCCAGCGGGCGTAGCGAGCAGTACTTC
CDR3 protein: CASSYSASGRSEQYF

V gene: TRBV7-9
D gene: -
clone size: -
J gene: TRBJ1-1
CDR3 DNA: TGTGCCAGCAGCTTGGGTTTGAGTACTGAAGCTTTCTTT
CDR3 protein: CASSLGLSTEAFF

V gene: TRBV7-8
D gene: -
clone size: -
J gene: TRBJ2-7
CDR3 DNA: TGTGCCAGCAGCTTAGCGGTCGGGGTTGGAGGGTACGAGCAGTACTTC
CDR3 protein: CASSLAVGVGGYEQYF

V gene: TRBV14
D gene: TRBD1
clone size: -
J gene: TRBJ2-7
CDR3 DNA: TGTGCCAGCAGCCAATCAGGGGGGACAGGCCCATTCAGCTTC
CDR3 protein: CASSQSGGTGPFSF